This entry concerns a single T cell receptor beta chain. Its matching antigen is unknown. Hyperthyroidism patients were newly diagnosed, under 2 months' duration, aged 18 to 65. Exclusion applied to patients with other autoimmune diseases, uncontrolled infections, pregnancy or lactation. Diagnosis relied on clinical symptoms, serum thyroxine, TRAb, thyroid ultrasound and orbital computed tomography. The study amplified TCR beta CDR3 regions using RNA transcripts. Scientists carried out first-round RT-PCR using HTBI primers and then a second-round multiplex PCR. TCRdb re-derived calls from the multiplex PCR reads in MiXCR, one entry per CDR3 protein. The repertoire has roughly 600,000 distinct CDR3 sequences, approximately 37% of them found once; the top ten carry about 4%. Germline loops: CDR1 SGHVS, CDR2 FQNEAQ. V shed 5 bases and J shed 1 base, with 14 bases lying between them. This CDR3 has 16 amino acids.

The entry originates in a study of Graves' ophthalmopathy and Graves' hyperthyroidism. Study conclusions and caveats: A classifier, a 13-signature model, separated ophthalmopathy from stable hyperthyroidism with 87.88% sensitivity and 75% to 82% specificity.

The sequence was obtained from an adult man with Graves' hyperthyroidism. The chain employs TRBV7-8 and TRBJ2-2, with a possible D match to TRBD1 (6 bases). The sequenced material came from peripheral blood or thyroid tissue (not recorded which). CDR3 sequence reads: CASSPNRGQNTGELFF. DNA of the CDR3: TGTGCCAGCAGCCCTAACCGGGGACAGAACACCGGGGAGCTGTTTTTT.